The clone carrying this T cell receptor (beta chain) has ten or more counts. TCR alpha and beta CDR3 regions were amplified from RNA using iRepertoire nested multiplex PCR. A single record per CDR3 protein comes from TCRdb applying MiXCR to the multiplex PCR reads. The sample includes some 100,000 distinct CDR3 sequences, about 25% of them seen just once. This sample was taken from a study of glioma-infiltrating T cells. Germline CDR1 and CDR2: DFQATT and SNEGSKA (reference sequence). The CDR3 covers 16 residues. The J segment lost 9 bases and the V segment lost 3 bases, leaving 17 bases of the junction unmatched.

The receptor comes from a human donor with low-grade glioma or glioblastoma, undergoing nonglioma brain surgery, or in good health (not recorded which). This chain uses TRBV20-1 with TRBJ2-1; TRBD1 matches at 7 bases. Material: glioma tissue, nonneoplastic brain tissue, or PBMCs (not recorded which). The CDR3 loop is CSARSARRQGVGEQFF. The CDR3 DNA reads TGCAGTGCTAGGTCTGCTAGGAGACAGGGAGTGGGTGAGCAGTTCTTC.